These T cell receptor beta chains were read from a single sample in a study of blood T cells in healthy people across ages. TCRdb re-derived calls from the 5' RACE reads in MiXCR, one entry per CDR3 protein. The sample yields about 1.5 million distinct CDR3 sequences, around 42% seen once. Sequenced: blood. The receptor source for this set is a woman aged 18-35 years in good health. The CDR3 runs from the conserved cysteine through the conserved F or W. A D gene is named only where the DNA matches it firmly. For some rows the clone size is stated as once, few or many, or as a class when expanded; others skip it.

cdr3_nt: TGTGCCAGCGGTACTAAGGACAGGGGGATGAATGAGCAGTTCTTC
cdr3_aa: CASGTKDRGMNEQFF
d_call: TRBD1
j_call: TRBJ2-1
v_call: TRBV14
clone_size: -

cdr3_nt: TGTGCCACCAGCGGAGGTCCAGGACGGACTTGGGGGGACTCCTACGAGCAGTACTTC
cdr3_aa: CATSGGPGRTWGDSYEQYF
d_call: -
j_call: TRBJ2-7
v_call: TRBV15
clone_size: -

cdr3_nt: TGCAGTGCTAGTGACCAGGGGGCTAGGAATGAGCAGTTCTTC
cdr3_aa: CSASDQGARNEQFF
d_call: TRBD1
j_call: TRBJ2-1
v_call: TRBV20-1
clone_size: -

cdr3_nt: TGTGCCAGCAGCTCCAGACTAGCGGGGGGTATGACCCAGTACTTC
cdr3_aa: CASSSRLAGGMTQYF
d_call: TRBD2
j_call: TRBJ2-5
v_call: TRBV13
clone_size: few

cdr3_nt: TGCAGCGTTGAATCAATTATAGCGGGAGCCTACGAGCAGTACTTC
cdr3_aa: CSVESIIAGAYEQYF
d_call: TRBD2
j_call: TRBJ2-7
v_call: TRBV29-1
clone_size: few

cdr3_nt: TGTGCCAGCAGTGGAGGTGGCCACGAGCAGTACTTC
cdr3_aa: CASSGGGHEQYF
d_call: -
j_call: TRBJ2-7
v_call: TRBV25-1
clone_size: many

cdr3_nt: TGTGCCAGCAGCTTAGTGACCCCGTGGGGGGGCGAGCAGTACTTC
cdr3_aa: CASSLVTPWGGEQYF
d_call: TRBD2
j_call: TRBJ2-7
v_call: TRBV7-9
clone_size: few

cdr3_nt: TGCGCCAGCAGCCTGGATGCGGGAGGGCGAGTATACGAGCTGTACTTC
cdr3_aa: CASSLDAGGRVYELYF
d_call: TRBD2
j_call: TRBJ2-7
v_call: TRBV4-1
clone_size: -

cdr3_nt: TGCAGCGTTGGGGGCCGTTGGGAGCAGTACTTC
cdr3_aa: CSVGGRWEQYF
d_call: -
j_call: TRBJ2-7
v_call: TRBV29-1
clone_size: -

cdr3_nt: TGTGCCAGCAGTTACTCGACTGGGGGACTAGGCACAGATACGCAGTATTTT
cdr3_aa: CASSYSTGGLGTDTQYF
d_call: TRBD2
j_call: TRBJ2-3
v_call: TRBV6-5
clone_size: -

cdr3_nt: TGTGCCACCAGTGATTTGTCAAGGGCATTCCAGGGTAGGGCGCAGTATTTT
cdr3_aa: CATSDLSRAFQGRAQYF
d_call: -
j_call: TRBJ2-3
v_call: TRBV24-1
clone_size: few

cdr3_nt: TGCGCCAGCAGCTGGGATTACAGCTATGAGCAGTTCTTC
cdr3_aa: CASSWDYSYEQFF
d_call: -
j_call: TRBJ2-1
v_call: TRBV5-1
clone_size: few

cdr3_nt: TGTGCCAGCAGCCGGGACGGGGCCTACAATGAGCAGTTCTTC
cdr3_aa: CASSRDGAYNEQFF
d_call: -
j_call: TRBJ2-1
v_call: TRBV7-2
clone_size: -

cdr3_nt: TGTGCCAGCAGCTTAGCCGGGACAGGGGGCCGCACAGATACGCAGTATTTT
cdr3_aa: CASSLAGTGGRTDTQYF
d_call: TRBD1
j_call: TRBJ2-3
v_call: TRBV7-9
clone_size: few

cdr3_nt: TGTGCCAGCAGCCTCGGACAGGGTAGTCCCCGCTACTATGGCTACACCTTC
cdr3_aa: CASSLGQGSPRYYGYTF
d_call: TRBD1
j_call: TRBJ1-2
v_call: TRBV27
clone_size: -

cdr3_nt: TGCGCCAGCAGCCAAGACTGGACTAGCGGGAGTCAGCGGAACAATGAGCAGTTCTTC
cdr3_aa: CASSQDWTSGSQRNNEQFF
d_call: TRBD2
j_call: TRBJ2-1
v_call: TRBV4-1
clone_size: -

cdr3_nt: TGTGCCAGCACCAAATTGGGCTCCCACGAGCAGTACTTC
cdr3_aa: CASTKLGSHEQYF
d_call: -
j_call: TRBJ2-7
v_call: TRBV7-9
clone_size: few

cdr3_nt: TGTGCCAGCAGTTACACGAGGCGAGGGACTAGCTTCTACGAGCAGTACTTC
cdr3_aa: CASSYTRRGTSFYEQYF
d_call: TRBD2
j_call: TRBJ2-7
v_call: TRBV6-2/TRBV6-3
clone_size: -

cdr3_nt: TGTGCCAGCAGTGGACTCCCGGGACAGGGCGCTGAAAAACTGTTTTTT
cdr3_aa: CASSGLPGQGAEKLFF
d_call: TRBD1
j_call: TRBJ1-4
v_call: TRBV6-1
clone_size: few

cdr3_nt: TGTGCCTGGAGTGAATCAGGGCCAGAGCAGTACTTC
cdr3_aa: CAWSESGPEQYF
d_call: -
j_call: TRBJ2-7
v_call: TRBV30
clone_size: -

cdr3_nt: TGCAGTGCTAGGAAGGGCGGGGTAAACACCGGGGAGCTGTTTTTT
cdr3_aa: CSARKGGVNTGELFF
d_call: -
j_call: TRBJ2-2
v_call: TRBV20-1
clone_size: -

cdr3_nt: TGTGCCAGCAGTTACTCAAGGACTAGCAGCATCTACAATGAGCAGTTCTTC
cdr3_aa: CASSYSRTSSIYNEQFF
d_call: TRBD2
j_call: TRBJ2-1
v_call: TRBV6-5
clone_size: -

cdr3_nt: TGTGCCAGCAGTGCTACCTTATACCGGGACTGGGGGTACAATGAGCAGTTCTTC
cdr3_aa: CASSATLYRDWGYNEQFF
d_call: -
j_call: TRBJ2-1
v_call: TRBV6-1
clone_size: few

cdr3_nt: TGCAGTGCTAGCCGGGTAACGAACACCGGGGAGCTGTTTTTT
cdr3_aa: CSASRVTNTGELFF
d_call: -
j_call: TRBJ2-2
v_call: TRBV20-1
clone_size: -

cdr3_nt: TGTGCCAGCAGTGAGACGGGACCTCAGGACTATGGCTACACCTTC
cdr3_aa: CASSETGPQDYGYTF
d_call: -
j_call: TRBJ1-2
v_call: TRBV2
clone_size: -

cdr3_nt: TGCAGTGCTAGAGGGGGATCAGGGAGGGGGTCCGAGCAGTACTTC
cdr3_aa: CSARGGSGRGSEQYF
d_call: -
j_call: TRBJ2-7
v_call: TRBV20-1
clone_size: few

cdr3_nt: TGCAGCGTGGGGGTGTCTGGGAACGAGCAGTACTTC
cdr3_aa: CSVGVSGNEQYF
d_call: -
j_call: TRBJ2-7
v_call: TRBV29-1
clone_size: many

cdr3_nt: TGCAGTGCTAGGACCGTCGTTAAGGGCAGGAAAGCTTTCTTT
cdr3_aa: CSARTVVKGRKAFF
d_call: -
j_call: TRBJ1-1
v_call: TRBV20-1
clone_size: few

cdr3_nt: TGTGCCAGCAGCTCCCCAGGACAGGCCCACACAGATACGCAGTATTTT
cdr3_aa: CASSSPGQAHTDTQYF
d_call: TRBD1
j_call: TRBJ2-3
v_call: TRBV11-2
clone_size: few

cdr3_nt: TGTGCCGGCAGTTTTAGCCCAGGACGGGAAGCTTTCTTT
cdr3_aa: CAGSFSPGREAFF
d_call: -
j_call: TRBJ1-1
v_call: TRBV27
clone_size: -

cdr3_nt: TGCAGTGCTAGGCCCGGGGGGGCCCCAGATACGCAGTATTTT
cdr3_aa: CSARPGGAPDTQYF
d_call: TRBD2
j_call: TRBJ2-3
v_call: TRBV20-1
clone_size: few

cdr3_nt: TGTGCCAGCAGTAGGGTGTCTAGCGGGGGGCCAGGTGAGCAGTTCTTC
cdr3_aa: CASSRVSSGGPGEQFF
d_call: TRBD2
j_call: TRBJ2-1
v_call: TRBV6-1
clone_size: -

cdr3_nt: TGTGCCAGCAGCGCCCTAAGCCGGGGAGACACTGAAGCTTTCTTT
cdr3_aa: CASSALSRGDTEAFF
d_call: -
j_call: TRBJ1-1
v_call: TRBV9
clone_size: -

cdr3_nt: TGTGCCAGCGCCCAGCGCTCCTACGAGCAGTACTTC
cdr3_aa: CASAQRSYEQYF
d_call: -
j_call: TRBJ2-7
v_call: TRBV2
clone_size: -

cdr3_nt: TGTGCCATCAGTGAGTCCAGGGAGGGCACTGAAGCTTTCTTT
cdr3_aa: CAISESREGTEAFF
d_call: -
j_call: TRBJ1-1
v_call: TRBV10-3
clone_size: once

cdr3_nt: TGTGCCAGCAGTTTCAGCGGGGGGCGCGGAGAGACCCAGTACTTC
cdr3_aa: CASSFSGGRGETQYF
d_call: TRBD2
j_call: TRBJ2-5
v_call: TRBV3-1
clone_size: -

cdr3_nt: TGTGCCAGCAGCGTACTCAGCGGGAGCGAAAACATTCAGTACTTC
cdr3_aa: CASSVLSGSENIQYF
d_call: TRBD2
j_call: TRBJ2-4
v_call: TRBV9
clone_size: -

cdr3_nt: TGCAGTGCTAGGTGGGCGACAGCCCTGGTCACTGAAGCTTTCTTT
cdr3_aa: CSARWATALVTEAFF
d_call: -
j_call: TRBJ1-1
v_call: TRBV20-1
clone_size: -

cdr3_nt: TGTGCCACCAGCAGAGCTGTGGGACTAGCGGGAGGGATAATTTACAATGAGCAGTTCTTC
cdr3_aa: CATSRAVGLAGGIIYNEQFF
d_call: TRBD2
j_call: TRBJ2-1
v_call: TRBV15
clone_size: few

cdr3_nt: TGTGCCAGCAGTGATGGGACAGGGCTGGACGAGCAGTACTTC
cdr3_aa: CASSDGTGLDEQYF
d_call: TRBD1
j_call: TRBJ2-7
v_call: TRBV6-4
clone_size: few

cdr3_nt: TGTGCCAGCAGTTACTCGGCGATTGGGGATGATGGCAATGAGCAGTTCTTC
cdr3_aa: CASSYSAIGDDGNEQFF
d_call: -
j_call: TRBJ2-1
v_call: TRBV6-5
clone_size: -

cdr3_nt: TGCAGTGCAGAACGCAGGGGAAGCACTGAAGCTTTCTTT
cdr3_aa: CSAERRGSTEAFF
d_call: -
j_call: TRBJ1-1
v_call: TRBV20-1
clone_size: once

cdr3_nt: TGTGCCAGCAGCTTAGGGGGGGGACTAGCGGGAGACTACGAGCAGTACTTC
cdr3_aa: CASSLGGGLAGDYEQYF
d_call: TRBD2
j_call: TRBJ2-7
v_call: TRBV7-2
clone_size: many

cdr3_nt: TGCGCCAGCAGCCAAGGGGTAGCTGGCTACGAGCAGTACTTC
cdr3_aa: CASSQGVAGYEQYF
d_call: -
j_call: TRBJ2-7
v_call: TRBV4-1
clone_size: many

cdr3_nt: TGTGCCAGCACTCCCTCCGGGACACACGTGCGGCTCGAGCAGTACTTC
cdr3_aa: CASTPSGTHVRLEQYF
d_call: -
j_call: TRBJ2-7
v_call: TRBV6-2/TRBV6-3
clone_size: few

cdr3_nt: TGTGCCAGCAGCCAATCATTGGGACAGGGAGGGTATGGCTACACCTTC
cdr3_aa: CASSQSLGQGGYGYTF
d_call: TRBD1
j_call: TRBJ1-2
v_call: TRBV3-1
clone_size: few

cdr3_nt: TGTGCCAGCAGGGTCCCGGAGGGGCGCGGTGGCTACACCTTC
cdr3_aa: CASRVPEGRGGYTF
d_call: -
j_call: TRBJ1-2
v_call: TRBV12-3/TRBV12-4
clone_size: few

cdr3_nt: TGTGCCAGCAGCCCGGCCGGGTCCGGCCAAGAGACCCAGTACTTC
cdr3_aa: CASSPAGSGQETQYF
d_call: -
j_call: TRBJ2-5
v_call: TRBV7-9
clone_size: -

cdr3_nt: TGTGCCAGCAGCACCCCTAGCGGGAAAGGCGATGAGCAGTACTTC
cdr3_aa: CASSTPSGKGDEQYF
d_call: TRBD2
j_call: TRBJ2-7
v_call: TRBV6-1
clone_size: -

cdr3_nt: TGTGCCAGCAGTTTATTGCGGGCAGCGAACTATGGCTACACCTTC
cdr3_aa: CASSLLRAANYGYTF
d_call: -
j_call: TRBJ1-2
v_call: TRBV28
clone_size: -

cdr3_nt: TGTGCCAGCAGTTACACCGGGACAGCTAACTATGGCTACACCTTC
cdr3_aa: CASSYTGTANYGYTF
d_call: TRBD1
j_call: TRBJ1-2
v_call: TRBV6-5
clone_size: -

cdr3_nt: TGTGCCAGCAGTTTTTCATCTGGGACTCCAAGCTCCTACAATGAGCAGTTCTTC
cdr3_aa: CASSFSSGTPSSYNEQFF
d_call: -
j_call: TRBJ2-1
v_call: TRBV12-3/TRBV12-4
clone_size: few

cdr3_nt: TGTGCCATCAGTGCCTACCTCGAGGGCTCCTATAATTCACCCCTCCACTTT
cdr3_aa: CAISAYLEGSYNSPLHF
d_call: -
j_call: TRBJ1-6
v_call: TRBV10-3
clone_size: -

cdr3_nt: TGTGCCAGCATTAAAGCGGGAAGGTACAATGAGCAGTTCTTC
cdr3_aa: CASIKAGRYNEQFF
d_call: TRBD2
j_call: TRBJ2-1
v_call: TRBV6-5
clone_size: few

cdr3_nt: TGTGCCAGCAGTGAGGCGACAGACGACTCCTACGAGCAGTACTTC
cdr3_aa: CASSEATDDSYEQYF
d_call: -
j_call: TRBJ2-7
v_call: TRBV2
clone_size: -

cdr3_nt: TGTGCCAGCGGGGATTTAGGGATGGGGTTCTTC
cdr3_aa: CASGDLGMGFF
d_call: -
j_call: TRBJ2-1
v_call: TRBV28
clone_size: -

cdr3_nt: TGCAGTGCTAGAGATTTTGGTTCACCCCTCCACTTT
cdr3_aa: CSARDFGSPLHF
d_call: -
j_call: TRBJ1-6
v_call: TRBV20-1
clone_size: -

cdr3_nt: TGCGCCAGCAGCTGGGGGGGGTTACGAGAGACCCAGTACTTC
cdr3_aa: CASSWGGLRETQYF
d_call: TRBD2
j_call: TRBJ2-5
v_call: TRBV5-1
clone_size: -